The subject of this entry is one T cell receptor (beta chain). This clonotype was found many times. There is no known antigen for this receptor. The sample holds no much larger clone one base away, and base qualities are not on file. This entry is derived from a study of T cells in Graves' hyperthyroidism and ophthalmopathy (dated by TCRdb to about 2019). Concerning the study at large: Peripheral blood was sampled at the time of initial diagnosis, prior to any treatment. A discovery cohort of about a hundred patients, about 44 with Graves' ophthalmopathy and approximately 57 with stable Graves' hyperthyroidism, was used to find distinguishing TCR V-J signatures. Whether ophthalmopathy could be predicted prospectively was tested in an independent validation cohort made up of roughly 19 hyperthyroidism patients plus 17 patients who later progressed to ophthalmopathy. The roughly 100 discovery patients were randomly split 7:3 into training and test sets. Thyroid tissue and blood T-cell repertoires from more than 5 Graves' hyperthyroidism patients were also compared in the study. After sampling, hyperthyroidism patients received methimazole starting at 30 mg daily, and ophthalmopathy patients received high-dose intravenous methylprednisolone. The paper describes TCR Vbeta CDR3 sequencing of about 140 peripheral blood samples, made up of fewer than 50 ophthalmopathy patients, around 78 hyperthyroidism patients and around 17 progressor patients.

Amplification of TCR beta CDR3 regions was carried out from RNA transcripts. A first-round RT-PCR of the TCR CDR3 used the HTBI primer set with the Qiagen OneStep RT-PCR kit. The libraries were constructed in a second round of multiplex PCR and then size-selected and purified. Sequencing of the libraries was done on an Illumina HiSeq2000 using paired-end 100 bp reads. The authors' pipeline ran thus. SOAPnuke was used to process the raw data, removing reads that contained adapters or uncalled bases, had a mean Phred below 15, or lacked an exact match to the constant primer or identifier. COPE v1.2.5 was used to merge the high-quality paired reads, and each unique nucleotide sequence was defined as a clonotype. Clonotypes were aligned to IMGT TRBV, TRBD and TRBJ reference segments using MiTCR v1.1. The analysis included only V-J combinations with a frequency above 0.0001, which together covered 99.2% of the repertoires. The TCS score was defined as F50 (clonal expansion) divided by E x V (chaos), with BLOSUM62-based TCRdist calculated between CDR3 peptides within each V-J. Welch's t-statistics and random forest reduced around 510 V-J features to roughly 13, which were used in a naive Bayes classifier (R e1071). TCRdb applied fastp at Q25 and MiXCR to the public reads, then kept only in-frame beta chains. Here each entry gathers all rows of one CDR3 protein and keeps the most common genes and DNA. None of the V and J calls come from the authors' own analysis; TCRdb made them. For this sample there are approximately 620,000 distinct CDR3 sequences; more than 11% appear just once. The ten largest clones add up to almost 6% of the sample.

CDR3 length: 12 amino acids, cysteine to phenylalanine. Only CDR3 DNA is held: 36 bases, read in frame from base 1. Taken from the germline V gene (reference sequence), the CDR1 and CDR2 loops are MNHEY and SMNVEV. V was cut back by 5 bases and J by 1 base, leaving a gap of 5 bases between them. The hyperthyroidism patients were between 18 and 65 years old and newly diagnosed, with a disease duration of less than 2 months. Patients with uncontrolled infections, other autoimmune diseases, pregnancy or lactation were excluded. Diagnoses relied on clinical symptoms, serum thyroxine and TRAb, thyroid ultrasound and orbital computed tomography. For progressor patients, blood was drawn at the first diagnosis of hyperthyroidism, before any ophthalmopathy symptoms had appeared. PBMCs were isolated from around 10 ml of fresh peripheral blood by Ficoll-Paque density gradient centrifugation. Patients classed as progressors first received a Graves' hyperthyroidism diagnosis and then went on to develop ophthalmopathy during follow-up. Total RNA was extracted with Trizol reagent, and quality was checked on an Agilent 2100 Bioanalyzer.

Results and caveats for the whole study, not just this receptor: In cross-validation, a model built on a 13 V-J signature told ophthalmopathy apart from stable hyperthyroidism with over 85% sensitivity and about 81% specificity, and in testing the same model reached 80%/75%. Sample size was not statistically predetermined, and blinding of investigators to group allocation was not performed. Blood samples also contained most of the expanded thyroid clonotypes (frequency above 0.001), which suggests that blood repertoires may reflect thyroid immune responses. In validation, progression to ophthalmopathy was predicted by the model with around 71% sensitivity and around 75% specificity, a median of 6.5 months before onset.

Material: blood. This receptor chain uses TRBV27 and TRBJ1-1; no D gene can be assigned with confidence. The sequence was collected from a woman aged 30 to 39 with Graves' hyperthyroidism that later progressed to Graves' ophthalmopathy. CDR3 region: CASSRGNTEAFF. The nucleotide sequence is given as TGTGCCAGCAGTCGAGGGAACACTGAAGCTTTCTTT.